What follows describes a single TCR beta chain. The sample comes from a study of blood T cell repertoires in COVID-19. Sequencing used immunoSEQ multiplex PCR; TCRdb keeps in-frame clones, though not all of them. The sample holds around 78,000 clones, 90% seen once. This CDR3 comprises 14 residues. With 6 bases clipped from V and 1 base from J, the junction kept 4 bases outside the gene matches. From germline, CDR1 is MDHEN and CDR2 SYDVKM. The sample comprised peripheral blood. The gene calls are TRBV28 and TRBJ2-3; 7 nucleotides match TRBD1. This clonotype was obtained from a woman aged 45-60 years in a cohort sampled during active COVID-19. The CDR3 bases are TGTGCCAGCAGAACCGGACAGGGCACAGATACGCAGTATTTT. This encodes CASRTGQGTDTQYF.